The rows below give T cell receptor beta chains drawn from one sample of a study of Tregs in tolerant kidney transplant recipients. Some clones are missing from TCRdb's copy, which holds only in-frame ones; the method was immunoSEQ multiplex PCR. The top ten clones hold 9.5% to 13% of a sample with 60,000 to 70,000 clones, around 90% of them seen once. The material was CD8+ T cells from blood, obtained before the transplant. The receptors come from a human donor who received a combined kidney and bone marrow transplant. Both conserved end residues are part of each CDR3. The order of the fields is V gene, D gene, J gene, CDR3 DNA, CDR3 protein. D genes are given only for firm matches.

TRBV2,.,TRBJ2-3,TGTGCCAGCAGTGGCTGGTTAAGTTTGACTAGCACAGATACGCAGTATTTT,CASSGWLSLTSTDTQYF
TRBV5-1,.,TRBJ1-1,TGCGCCAGCAGCGGGCAGGGTTACACTGAAGCTTTCTTT,CASSGQGYTEAFF
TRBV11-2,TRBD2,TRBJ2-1,TGTGCCAGCAGCTTAGCACTGGGGGGGAATGAGCAGTTCTTC,CASSLALGGNEQFF
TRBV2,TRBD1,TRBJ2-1,TGTGCCAGCATACAGGGGGTAGGGTATGAGCAGTTCTTC,CASIQGVGYEQFF
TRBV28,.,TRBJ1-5,TGTGCCAGCAGATTGGCGACAGTAGTCAATCAGCCCCAGCATTTT,CASRLATVVNQPQHF
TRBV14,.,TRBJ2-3,TGTGCCAGCAGCCGGGCGGACTACTCAGCGGATACGCAGTATTTT,CASSRADYSADTQYF
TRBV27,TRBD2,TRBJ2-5,TGTGCCAGCAGTTCTTCCCTAGCGGGGTTGCAAGAGACCCAGTACTTC,CASSSSLAGLQETQYF
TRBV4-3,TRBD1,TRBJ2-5,TGCGCCAGCAGCCCTTCGACAGGGGCAGGGGAGACCCAGTACTTC,CASSPSTGAGETQYF
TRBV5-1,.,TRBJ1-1,TGCGCCAGCAGCCCCAACAGGGAAGAAGCTTTCTTT,CASSPNREEAFF
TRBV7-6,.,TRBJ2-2,TGTGCCAGCAGCTTTACGAACACCGGGGAGCTGTTTTTT,CASSFTNTGELFF
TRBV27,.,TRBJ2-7,TGTGCCAGCAGCAAAGGGGCCTACGAGCAGTACTTC,CASSKGAYEQYF
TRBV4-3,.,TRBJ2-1,TGCGCCAGCAGCCACGTCCTTTCTGCCTACAATGAGCAGTTCTTC,CASSHVLSAYNEQFF
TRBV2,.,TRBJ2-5,TGTGCCAGCACCTGGGGCCTCGGGGAGACCCAGTACTTC,CASTWGLGETQYF
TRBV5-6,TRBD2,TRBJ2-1,TGTGCCAGCAGCTTGGAGGGACTAGAAGCTTTCAATGAGCAGTTCTTC,CASSLEGLEAFNEQFF
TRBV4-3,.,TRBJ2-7,TGCGCCAGCAGCCAAGAGACGGGATTGAGCTACGAGCAGTACTTC,CASSQETGLSYEQYF
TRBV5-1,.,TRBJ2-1,TGCGCCAGCAGCTTATCCCTAGGACAGCACAATGAGCAGTTCTTC,CASSLSLGQHNEQFF
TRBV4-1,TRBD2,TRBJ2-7,TGCGCCAGCTCAATCAGGGCTAGCGGGGCCTCCTACGAGCAGTACTTC,CASSIRASGASYEQYF
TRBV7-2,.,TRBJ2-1,TGTGCCAGCAGCTTAGGGCTGAATTCCTACAATGAGCAGTTCTTC,CASSLGLNSYNEQFF
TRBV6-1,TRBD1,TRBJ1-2,TGTGCCAGCAGGGGACAGGACTATGGCTACACCTTC,CASRGQDYGYTF
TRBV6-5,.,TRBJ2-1,TGTGCCAGCAGTTACTACGGGAATGAGCAGTTCTTC,CASSYYGNEQFF
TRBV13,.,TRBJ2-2,TGTGCCAGCAGCTTACGGGTCCACGCCGGGGAGCTGTTTTTT,CASSLRVHAGELFF
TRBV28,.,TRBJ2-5,TGTGCCAGCAGTTTACCGGGGGAGACCCAGTACTTC,CASSLPGETQYF
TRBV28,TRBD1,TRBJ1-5,TGTGCCAGCAGATATACAGGGGGTAATCAGCCCCAGCATTTT,CASRYTGGNQPQHF
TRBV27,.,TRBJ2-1,TGTGCCAGCAGTTTGCTAGAGTCCTACAATGAGCAGTTCTTC,CASSLLESYNEQFF
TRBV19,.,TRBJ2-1,TGTGCCAGTAGTATTTCCCCGGGATTCAATGAGCAGTTCTTC,CASSISPGFNEQFF